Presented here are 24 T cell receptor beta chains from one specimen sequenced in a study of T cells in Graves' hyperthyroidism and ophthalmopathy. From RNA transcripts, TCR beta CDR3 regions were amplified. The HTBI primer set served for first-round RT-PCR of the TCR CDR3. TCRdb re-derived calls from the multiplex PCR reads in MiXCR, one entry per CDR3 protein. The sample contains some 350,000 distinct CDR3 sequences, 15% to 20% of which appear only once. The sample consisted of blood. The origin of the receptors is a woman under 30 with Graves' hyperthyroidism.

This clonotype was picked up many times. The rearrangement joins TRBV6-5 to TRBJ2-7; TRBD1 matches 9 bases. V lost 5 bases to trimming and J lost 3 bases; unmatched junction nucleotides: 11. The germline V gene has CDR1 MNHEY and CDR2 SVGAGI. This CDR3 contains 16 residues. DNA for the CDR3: TGTGCCAGCAGTACAATTCCGGGACAGGGAGGCTACGAGCAGTACTTC. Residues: CASSTIPGQGGYEQYF.

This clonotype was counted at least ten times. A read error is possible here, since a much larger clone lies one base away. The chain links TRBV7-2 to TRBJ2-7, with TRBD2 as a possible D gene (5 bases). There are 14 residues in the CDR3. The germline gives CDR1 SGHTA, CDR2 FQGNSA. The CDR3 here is CASSPRGSAYEQCF. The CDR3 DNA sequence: TGTGCCAGCAGCCCCCGGGGTAGCGCCTACGAGCAGTGCTTC.

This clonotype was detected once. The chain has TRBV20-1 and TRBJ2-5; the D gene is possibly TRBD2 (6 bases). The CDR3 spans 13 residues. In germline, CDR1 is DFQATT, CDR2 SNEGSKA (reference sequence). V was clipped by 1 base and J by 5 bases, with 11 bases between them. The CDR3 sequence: CSARVAGMETQYF. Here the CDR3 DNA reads TGCAGTGCTAGAGTTGCGGGGATGGAGACCCAGTACTTC.

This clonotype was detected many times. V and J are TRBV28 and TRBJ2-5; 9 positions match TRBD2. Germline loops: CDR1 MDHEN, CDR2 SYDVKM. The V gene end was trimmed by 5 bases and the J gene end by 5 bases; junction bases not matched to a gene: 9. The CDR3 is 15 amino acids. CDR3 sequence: CASSSGGTTRETQYF. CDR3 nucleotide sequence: TGTGCCAGCAGTAGCGGGGGGACTACCAGGGAGACCCAGTACTTC.

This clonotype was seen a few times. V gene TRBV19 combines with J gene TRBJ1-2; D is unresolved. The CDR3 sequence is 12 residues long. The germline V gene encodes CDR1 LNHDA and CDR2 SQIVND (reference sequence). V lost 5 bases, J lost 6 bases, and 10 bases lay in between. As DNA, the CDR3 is TGTGCCAGTAGTGCCGGGATAGATGGCTACACCTTC. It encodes CASSAGIDGYTF.

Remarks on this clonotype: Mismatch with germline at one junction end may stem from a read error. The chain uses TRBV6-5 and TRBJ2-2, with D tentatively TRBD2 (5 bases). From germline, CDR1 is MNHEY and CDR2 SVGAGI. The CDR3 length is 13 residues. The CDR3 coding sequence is TGTGCCAGCACTTGGGGAGAGGCCGGGGAGCTGTGTTTT. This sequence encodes CASTWGEAGELCF.

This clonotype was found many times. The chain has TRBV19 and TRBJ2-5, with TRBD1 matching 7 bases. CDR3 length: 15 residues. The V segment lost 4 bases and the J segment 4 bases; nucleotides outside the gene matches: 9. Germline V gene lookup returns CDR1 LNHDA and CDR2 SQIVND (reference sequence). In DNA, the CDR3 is TGTGCCAGTAGTAACTCCCGGGACAGCTCAGAGACCCAGTACTTC. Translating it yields CASSNSRDSSETQYF.

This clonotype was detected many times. DNA for the CDR3: TGTGCCAGTAGTCATGGGAAGACGGGGGAGACCCAGTACTTC. It translates to CASSHGKTGETQYF. This rearrangement joins TRBV19 to TRBJ2-5; weak D call: TRBD2 (5 bases). The length of the CDR3 is 14 residues. Looked up from germline, CDR1 is LNHDA and CDR2 is SQIVND (reference sequence). V was trimmed by 5 bases and J by 5 bases, leaving 15 bases between them.

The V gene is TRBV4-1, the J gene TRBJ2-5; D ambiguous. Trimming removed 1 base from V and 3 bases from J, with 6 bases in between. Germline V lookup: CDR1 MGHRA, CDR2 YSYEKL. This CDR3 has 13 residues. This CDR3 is CASSQAREETQYF. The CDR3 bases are TGCGCCAGCAGCCAAGCTCGGGAAGAGACCCAGTACTTC.

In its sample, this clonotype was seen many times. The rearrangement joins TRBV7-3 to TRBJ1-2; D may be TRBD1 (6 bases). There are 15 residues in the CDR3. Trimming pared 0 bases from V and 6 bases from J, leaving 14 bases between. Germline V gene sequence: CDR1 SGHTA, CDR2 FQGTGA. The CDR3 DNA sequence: TGTGCCAGCAGCTTAACGGGTTCCAGGGGAGATGGCTACACCTTC. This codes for CASSLTGSRGDGYTF. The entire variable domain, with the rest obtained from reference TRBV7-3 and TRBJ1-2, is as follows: GAGVSQTPSNKVTEKGKYVELRCDPISGHTALYWYRQSLGQGPEFLIYFQGTGAADDSGLPNDRFFAVRPEGSVSTLKIQRTERGDSAVYLCASSLTGSRGDGYTFGSGTRLTVV.

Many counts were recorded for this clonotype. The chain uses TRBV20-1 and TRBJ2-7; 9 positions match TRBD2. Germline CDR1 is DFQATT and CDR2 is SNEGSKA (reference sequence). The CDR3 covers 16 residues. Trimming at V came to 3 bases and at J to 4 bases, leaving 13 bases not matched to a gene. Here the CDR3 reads CSARGGLATSRYEQYF. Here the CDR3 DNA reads TGCAGTGCTAGGGGCGGACTAGCGACCTCTCGGTACGAGCAGTACTTC.

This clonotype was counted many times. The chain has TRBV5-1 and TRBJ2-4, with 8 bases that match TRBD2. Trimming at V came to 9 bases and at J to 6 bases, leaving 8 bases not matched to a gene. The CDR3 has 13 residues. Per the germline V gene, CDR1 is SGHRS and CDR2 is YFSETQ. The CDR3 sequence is CANSPGGVNIQYF. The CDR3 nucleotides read TGCGCCAACAGTCCCGGGGGGGTAAACATTCAGTACTTC.

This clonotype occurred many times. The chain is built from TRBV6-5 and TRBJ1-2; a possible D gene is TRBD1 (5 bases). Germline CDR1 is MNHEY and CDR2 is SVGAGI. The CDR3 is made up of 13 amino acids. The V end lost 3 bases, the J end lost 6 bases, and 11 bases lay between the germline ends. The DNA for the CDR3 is TGTGCCAGCAGTTATTCAGGAGGGGATGGCTACACCTTC. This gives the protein CASSYSGGDGYTF.

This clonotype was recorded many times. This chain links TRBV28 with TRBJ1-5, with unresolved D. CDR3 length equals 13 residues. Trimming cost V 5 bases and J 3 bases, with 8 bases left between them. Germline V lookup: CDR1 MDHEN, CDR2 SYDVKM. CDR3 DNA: TGTGCCAGCAGTGATGGGTACAATCAGCCCCAGCATTTT. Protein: CASSDGYNQPQHF.

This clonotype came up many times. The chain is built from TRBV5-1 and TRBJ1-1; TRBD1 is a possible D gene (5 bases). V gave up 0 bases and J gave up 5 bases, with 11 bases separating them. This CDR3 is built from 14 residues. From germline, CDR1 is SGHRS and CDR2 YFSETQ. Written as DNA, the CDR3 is TGCGCCAGCAGCTTGGGGCAGGGAGGGACTGAAGCTTTCTTT. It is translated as CASSLGQGGTEAFF.

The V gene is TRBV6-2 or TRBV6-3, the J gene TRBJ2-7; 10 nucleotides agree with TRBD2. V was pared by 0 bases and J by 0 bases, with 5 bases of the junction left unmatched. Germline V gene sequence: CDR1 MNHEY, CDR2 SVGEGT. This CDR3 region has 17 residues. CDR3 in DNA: TGTGCCAGCAGTTACTCGATATTAGCGGGAGGCTCCTACGAGCAGTACTTC. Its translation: CASSYSILAGGSYEQYF.

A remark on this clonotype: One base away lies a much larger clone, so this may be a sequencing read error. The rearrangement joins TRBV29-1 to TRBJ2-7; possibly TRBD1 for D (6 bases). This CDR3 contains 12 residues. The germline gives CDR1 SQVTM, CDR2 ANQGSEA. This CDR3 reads CGVEVGGSEQYF. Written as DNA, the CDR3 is TGCGGCGTTGAAGTAGGGGGATCCGAGCAGTACTTC.

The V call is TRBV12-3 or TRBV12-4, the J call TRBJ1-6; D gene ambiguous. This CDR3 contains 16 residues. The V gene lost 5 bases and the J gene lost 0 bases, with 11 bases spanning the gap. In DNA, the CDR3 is TGTGCCAGCAGTCCCCAGCTTAGCTCCTATAATTCACCCCTCCACTTT. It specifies CASSPQLSSYNSPLHF.

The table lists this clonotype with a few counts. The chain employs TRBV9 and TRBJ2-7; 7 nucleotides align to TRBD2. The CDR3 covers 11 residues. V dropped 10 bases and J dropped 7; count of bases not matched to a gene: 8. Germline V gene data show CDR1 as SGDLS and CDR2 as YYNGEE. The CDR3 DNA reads TGTGCCCCTAGGCGGGGGTGGGAGCAGTACTTC. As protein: CAPRRGWEQYF. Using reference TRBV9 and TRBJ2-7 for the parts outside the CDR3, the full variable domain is DSGVTQTPKHLITATGQRVTLRCSPRSGDLSVYWYQQSLDQGLQFLIQYYNGEERAKGNILERFSAQQFPDLHSELNLSSLELGDSALYFCAPRRGWEQYFGPGTRLTVT.

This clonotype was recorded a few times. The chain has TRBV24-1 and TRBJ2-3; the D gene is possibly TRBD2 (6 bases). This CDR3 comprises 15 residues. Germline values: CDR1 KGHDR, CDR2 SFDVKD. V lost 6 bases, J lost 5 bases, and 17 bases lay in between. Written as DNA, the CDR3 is TGTGCCACCAGTCCAGGGTGGCGGGGATTAGATACGCAGTATTTT. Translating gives CATSPGWRGLDTQYF.

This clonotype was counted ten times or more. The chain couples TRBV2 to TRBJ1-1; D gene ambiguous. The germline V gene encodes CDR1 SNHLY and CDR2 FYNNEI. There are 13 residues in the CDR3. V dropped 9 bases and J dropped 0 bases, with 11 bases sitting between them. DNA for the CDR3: TGTGCCAGTTCTCCGTTTATGAACACTGAAGCTTTCTTT. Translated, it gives CASSPFMNTEAFF.

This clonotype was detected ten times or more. The CDR3 nucleotides read TGTGCCAGCAGTTTTACAGGGGGCTTGGAGACCCAGTACTTC. Amino acids: CASSFTGGLETQYF. This chain connects TRBV6-4 to TRBJ2-5; 9 bases agree with TRBD1. The CDR3 sequence is 14 residues long. CDR1 and CDR2 (germline): MRHNA, SNTAGT. Trimming took 5 bases from V and 5 from J; bases not matched to a gene: 6.

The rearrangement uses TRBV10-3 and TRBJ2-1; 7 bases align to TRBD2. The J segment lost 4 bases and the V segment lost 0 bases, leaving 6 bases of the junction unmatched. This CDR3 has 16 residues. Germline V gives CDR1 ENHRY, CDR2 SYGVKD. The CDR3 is CAISESGEGTYNEQFF. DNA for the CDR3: TGTGCCATCAGTGAGTCGGGGGAGGGGACTTACAATGAGCAGTTCTTC.

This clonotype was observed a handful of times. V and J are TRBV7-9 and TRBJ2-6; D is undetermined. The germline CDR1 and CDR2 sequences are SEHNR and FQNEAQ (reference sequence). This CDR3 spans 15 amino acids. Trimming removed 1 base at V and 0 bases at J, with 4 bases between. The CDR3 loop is CASSLGFSGANVLTF. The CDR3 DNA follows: TGTGCCAGCAGCTTAGGGTTCTCTGGGGCCAACGTCCTGACTTTC.